This entry features one T cell receptor (beta chain) sequence. The antigen remains undetermined. V gave up 4 bases and J gave up 3 bases, with 22 bases separating them. The CDR3 is 17 amino acids. Germline lookup yields CDR1 SGHRS and CDR2 YFSETQ. The data belong to a study of regulatory T cells in long-lasting Graves disease. Notes on the study in general: TRBV28, TRBJ1-2 and TRBJ2-5 were favored in persistent disease. The study found persistent patients shared more public clonotypes (fewer than 3,000) than new patients (966).

Time point denoted: newly diagnosed GD, antithyroid drugs for less than 3 months. The TCR library was prepared using RNA isolated from PBMCs. The TCR beta library used iRepertoire HTBI primers with Arm-PCR amplification of CDR3. TCRdb re-called the multiplex PCR reads with MiXCR, one entry per CDR3 protein. Here the sample spans over 500,000 distinct CDR3 sequences, approximately 15% being singletons. This sample was shared with a second study, whose subject was T cells in Graves' hyperthyroidism and ophthalmopathy. That source reports: The HTBI primer set was used in a first-round RT-PCR of the TCR CDR3. Through a model of 13 V-J features, ophthalmopathy was separated from stable hyperthyroidism.

The clonotype originates from a woman aged 25 to 45 with Graves disease. The genes are TRBV5-1 and TRBJ2-5, with D perhaps being TRBD1 or TRBD2 (5 bases each). This sample comprised peripheral blood mononuclear cells (PBMCs), obtained at new diagnosis, from a patient treated with antithyroid drugs. CDR3 amino acids: CASSPSPWGRTKETQYF. DNA for the CDR3: TGCGCCAGCAGCCCTTCGCCCTGGGGACGTACAAAAGAGACCCAGTACTTC.